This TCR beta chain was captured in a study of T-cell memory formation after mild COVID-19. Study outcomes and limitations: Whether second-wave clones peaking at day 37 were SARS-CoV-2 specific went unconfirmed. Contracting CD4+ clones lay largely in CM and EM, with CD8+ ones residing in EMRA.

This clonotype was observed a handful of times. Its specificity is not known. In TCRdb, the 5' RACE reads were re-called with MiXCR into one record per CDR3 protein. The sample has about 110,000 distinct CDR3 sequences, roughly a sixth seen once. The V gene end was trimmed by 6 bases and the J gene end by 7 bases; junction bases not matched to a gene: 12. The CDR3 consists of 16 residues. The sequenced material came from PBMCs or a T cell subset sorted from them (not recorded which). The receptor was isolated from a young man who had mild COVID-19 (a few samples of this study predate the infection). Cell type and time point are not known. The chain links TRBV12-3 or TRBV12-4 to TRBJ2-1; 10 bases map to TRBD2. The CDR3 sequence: CASRLSPGLATNEQFF. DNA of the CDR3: TGTGCCAGCAGGCTATCACCGGGACTAGCGACGAATGAGCAGTTCTTC.